A single TCR beta chain is shown here with its context. The data are from a study of T-cell reconstitution after alpha-beta-depleted transplantation in children. V shed 4 bases and J 2 bases; nucleotides not matched to a gene: 6. Germline V gene sequence: CDR1 LNHDA, CDR2 SQIVND (reference sequence). The CDR3 runs to 15 residues. A library of TCRbeta sequences, prepared with unique molecular identifiers, was generated. TCRdb re-derived calls from the PCR reads in MiXCR, one entry per CDR3 protein. The repertoire has 500,000 to 600,000 distinct CDR3 sequences, around 17% of them found once; the top ten carry 2.5% to 3.5%.

The material sequenced was PBMCs from the stem cell graft donor, taken from the stem cell graft. The V call is TRBV19, the J call TRBJ2-3; 7 nucleotides align to TRBD2. This TCR came from a human donor who donated a stem cell graft to a child with acute lymphoblastic leukemia. CDR3 residues: CASSTGLVNTDTQYF. CDR3 coding DNA: TGTGCCAGTAGTACCGGACTAGTTAACACAGATACGCAGTATTTT. Complete variable domain (other parts from reference TRBV19 and TRBJ2-3): DGGITQSPKYLFRKEGQNVTLSCEQNLNHDAMYWYRQDPGQGLRLIYYSQIVNDFQKGDIAEGYSVSREKKESFPLTVTSAQKNPTAFYLCASSTGLVNTDTQYFGPGTRLTVL.